The 23 T cell receptor beta chains below were found in one sample sequenced in a study of T cells in Graves' hyperthyroidism and ophthalmopathy. Regions amplified from RNA transcripts were the TCR beta CDR3 regions. The HTBI primer set served for first-round RT-PCR of the TCR CDR3. TCRdb reprocessed the multiplex PCR reads with MiXCR, giving one entry per CDR3 protein. This table has fewer than 750,000 distinct CDR3 sequences, about 14% appearing once. The specimen sequenced was blood. Source of these receptors: a woman aged 45-65 years with Graves' ophthalmopathy.

This clonotype showed up just a few times. The genes are TRBV5-4 and TRBJ1-6; maybe TRBD1 (6 bases). This CDR3 is 16 amino acids long. Between the trimmed V and J ends, which lost 4 bases and 7 bases, there was a span of 18 bases. Germline V CDR1 and CDR2: SGHNT, YYREEE (reference sequence). The CDR3 nucleotides read TGTGCCAGCAGCGCCGGGAGGACAGCTCTAAATTCACCCCTCCACTTT. Its protein is CASSAGRTALNSPLHF.

The chain is built from TRBV18 and TRBJ2-6; 7 nucleotides agree with TRBD1. With V trimmed by 3 bases and J by 0 bases, 11 bases remained unmatched. Germline lookup yields CDR1 KGHSH and CDR2 LQKENI. The CDR3 has 19 residues. The CDR3 DNA follows: TGTGCCAGCTCACCGAAAACCGGGACAGCTCCCTCTGGGGCCAACGTCCTGACTTTC. Translating it yields CASSPKTGTAPSGANVLTF.

This clonotype appeared many times. For the CDR3, the DNA is TGTGCCAGCAGTTTACCCGATAGCAATCAGCCCCAGCATTTT. It encodes CASSLPDSNQPQHF. The chain recombines TRBV28 with TRBJ1-5, with D unresolved. The CDR3 has 14 residues. Germline V gives CDR1 MDHEN, CDR2 SYDVKM. V lost 2 bases to trimming and J lost 0 bases, with 5 bases between them.

This clonotype was picked up many times. V and J are TRBV12-3 or TRBV12-4 and TRBJ1-2, with 7 bases aligning to TRBD1. J was trimmed by 0 bases and V by 0 bases; bases with no gene match: 1. The CDR3 runs to 15 residues. The CDR3 bases are TGTGCCAGCAGTTTAGCCCAGGGGGCTAACTATGGCTACACCTTC. Translated, it gives CASSLAQGANYGYTF.

This clonotype was counted a few times. This sequence joins TRBV9 and TRBJ1-5; tentatively, D is TRBD1 (5 bases). The CDR3 length is 16 residues. V was clipped by 3 bases and J by 2 bases, with 15 bases between them. Germline loops: CDR1 SGDLS, CDR2 YYNGEE. The CDR3 here is CASSDGAGGGNQPQHF. CDR3 sequence (DNA): TGTGCCAGCAGCGATGGGGCGGGGGGGGGCAATCAGCCCCAGCATTTT. Full variable domain (rest looked up from reference TRBV9 and TRBJ1-5): DSGVTQTPKHLITATGQRVTLRCSPRSGDLSVYWYQQSLDQGLQFLIQYYNGEERAKGNILERFSAQQFPDLHSELNLSSLELGDSALYFCASSDGAGGGNQPQHFGDGTRLSIL.

A remark on this clonotype: A read error may account for a junction end that differs from germline. V and J are TRBV30 and TRBJ2-1; D is possibly TRBD2 (6 bases). The CDR3 covers 16 residues. The germline V gene encodes CDR1 GTSNPN and CDR2 SVGIG (reference sequence). The DNA of the CDR3 is TGTGCCTGGACTACCTCGGGACTCAACTCCTACAATGAGCAGCTCTTC. Its translation: CAWTTSGLNSYNEQLF. The whole variable domain, remainder taken from reference TRBV30 and TRBJ2-1, is SQTIHQWPATLVQPVGSPLSLECTVEGTSNPNLYWYRQAAGRGLQLLFYSVGIGQISSEVPQNLSASRPQDRQFILSSKKLLLSDSGFYLCAWTTSGLNSYNEQLFGPGTRLTVL.

The table lists this clonotype with many counts. The chain carries TRBV7-8 and TRBJ2-7; TRBD2 matches 8 bases. This CDR3 has 16 residues. Germline CDR1 and CDR2: SGHVS and FQNEAQ. Trimming at V came to 6 bases and at J to 2 bases, leaving 12 bases not matched to a gene. The CDR3 region is CASRRGRREATYEQYF. The CDR3 DNA reads as TGTGCCAGCAGAAGGGGCAGGCGGGAGGCAACCTACGAGCAGTACTTC.

This clonotype was detected a few times. This chain connects TRBV6-2 or TRBV6-3 to TRBJ2-7, with D perhaps TRBD2 (6 bases). V was trimmed by 2 bases and J by 6 bases, leaving 11 bases between them. The germline gives CDR1 MNHEY, CDR2 SVGEGT. CDR3 length equals 13 residues. The CDR3 here is CASSYGGFGEQYF. The DNA for the CDR3 is TGTGCCAGCAGTTACGGGGGGTTCGGCGAGCAGTACTTC.

Of note for this clonotype: Germline is not matched at one junction end, which may reflect a read error. The genes are TRBV20-1 and TRBJ2-1, with a possible D match to TRBD2 (5 bases). The germline CDR1 and CDR2 sequences are DFQATT and SNEGSKA (reference sequence). The CDR3 consists of 17 residues. The DNA of the CDR3 is TGCAGTGCTAGAGATCTGGGAGACAACCTGGTCTACAATGGGCAGTTCTTC. Protein: CSARDLGDNLVYNGQFF.

This clonotype came up a few times. This chain uses TRBV10-3 with TRBJ1-4; D gene uncertain. The germline CDR1 and CDR2 sequences are ENHRY and SYGVKD. This CDR3 region has 14 residues. Trimming shortened V by 3 bases and J by 0 bases, and 5 bases separated the two germline ends. The CDR3 coding sequence is TGTGCCATCAGTGAAACCGCAACTAATGAAAAACTGTTTTTT. Residues: CAISETATNEKLFF.

In its sample, this clonotype was seen many times. This chain uses TRBV2 with TRBJ2-1; D possibly corresponds to TRBD2 (5 bases). The CDR3 has 12 residues. The germline CDR1 and CDR2 sequences are SNHLY and FYNNEI. V lost 7 bases and J 6 bases, leaving 10 bases between the germline ends. Written as DNA, the CDR3 is TGTGCCAGCACCGGGAATGTCAATGAGCAGTTCTTC. It encodes CASTGNVNEQFF.

This clonotype was found a few times. The chain recombines TRBV5-1 with TRBJ1-4, with TRBD1 identical over 7 bases. J lost 8 bases, V lost 4 bases, and 5 bases had no gene match. Germline V gene data show CDR1 as SGHRS and CDR2 as YFSETQ. The CDR3 covers 13 residues. CDR3 DNA sequence: TGCGCCAGCAGCAGACAGGGTAGGGAAAAACTGTTTTTT. Encoded protein: CASSRQGREKLFF.

This clonotype showed up many times. CDR3 in amino acids: CASSLQYGEAFF. The CDR3 DNA reads TGTGCCAGCAGTTTACAGTATGGAGAAGCTTTCTTT. V usage is TRBV12-3 or TRBV12-4 and J usage is TRBJ1-1; D is unclear. This CDR3 has 12 residues. The germline V and J ends were trimmed by 2 bases and 8 bases, with 9 bases remaining between them.

This clonotype was detected ten times or more. V is TRBV20-1 and J is TRBJ2-1; TRBD2 aligns across 10 bases. This CDR3 is built from 16 residues. V shed 2 bases and J 0 bases; nucleotides not matched to a gene: 4. The germline V gene has CDR1 DFQATT and CDR2 SNEGSKA (reference sequence). The CDR3 reads CSARRTSGHSYNEQFF. CDR3 sequence (DNA): TGCAGTGCTAGAAGGACTAGCGGCCACTCCTACAATGAGCAGTTCTTC.

This clonotype was observed at least ten times. This chain joins TRBV19 and TRBJ2-3; D is uncertain. The CDR3 is 16 amino acids. The germline V gene has CDR1 LNHDA and CDR2 SQIVND (reference sequence). The V gene lost 3 bases and the J gene lost 1 base, with 14 bases spanning the gap. The CDR3 protein is CASSIGQAPGTDTQYF. The CDR3 DNA follows: TGTGCCAGTAGTATTGGTCAGGCGCCCGGCACAGATACGCAGTATTTT.

The chain joins TRBV4-2 to TRBJ1-5; TRBD1 might be the D (6 bases). The CDR3 has 13 amino acids. Trimming cost V 4 bases and J 6 bases, with 10 bases left between them. Germline V gene data show CDR1 as LGHNA and CDR2 as YNFKEQ. CDR3 amino acids: CASSRGPVQPQHF. DNA for the CDR3: TGTGCCAGCAGCCGGGGGCCGGTTCAGCCCCAGCATTTT.

This clonotype was found many times. This chain joins TRBV5-1 and TRBJ2-7; D is possibly TRBD2 (6 bases). Germline V gene lookup returns CDR1 SGHRS and CDR2 YFSETQ. This CDR3 region has 14 residues. Trimming cost V 0 bases and J 6 bases, with 13 bases left between them. This CDR3 is CASSLVGGSGEQYF. The CDR3 coding sequence is TGCGCCAGCAGCTTGGTGGGGGGTTCGGGCGAGCAGTACTTC.

This clonotype occurred a few times. This chain uses TRBV5-8 with TRBJ1-4, with unresolved D. V lost 4 bases, J lost 6 bases, and 13 bases lay in between. The CDR3 is made up of 14 amino acids. CDR1 SGHTS and CDR2 YDEGEE come from the germline V gene. DNA for the CDR3: TGTGCCAGCAGCCGGAGACGGTTTGATGAAAAACTGTTTTTT. Encoded protein: CASSRRRFDEKLFF.

With respect to this clonotype: A much larger clonotype is one base distant, so this may be a read error. The J gene is TRBJ2-7, the V gene TRBV27; 13 bases match TRBD2. The CDR3 runs 15 residues. Losses at the gene ends were 5 bases for V and 7 bases for J; bases not matched to a gene: 8. Germline-derived CDR1 and CDR2 are MNHEY and SMNVEV (reference sequence). The DNA for the CDR3 is TGTGCCAGCAGTGCCGGGACTAGCGGGGATAGGGAGCAGTACTTC. Translating gives CASSAGTSGDREQYF.

This clonotype was counted a few times. A read error is possible here, since a much larger clone lies one base away. The rearrangement links TRBV28 to TRBJ1-5, with 7 bases lining up with TRBD1. Per the germline V gene, CDR1 is MDHEN and CDR2 is SYDVKM. The CDR3 loop spans 15 amino acids. The chain's CDR3 is CASSRQGISNRPQHF. In DNA, the CDR3 is TGTGCCAGCAGCCGACAGGGTATCAGCAATCGGCCCCAGCATTTT.

Comment on this clonotype: It is likely a read error, because the conserved phenylalanine at the end of the CDR3 is missing. The genes are TRBV20-1 and TRBJ1-1, with 12 positions matching TRBD1. This CDR3 is 15 amino acids long. V was clipped by 6 bases and J by 1 base; unmatched bases: 6. Germline loops: CDR1 DFQATT, CDR2 SNEGSKA (reference sequence). The CDR3 protein is CSATGTGGPNTEAFL. In DNA form, the CDR3 reads TGCAGTGCCACCGGGACAGGGGGCCCGAACACTGAAGCTTTCCTT.

This clonotype was seen at least ten times. This sequence joins TRBV28 and TRBJ2-5; 14 bases align to TRBD2. The CDR3 is 17 residues long. The ends lost 7 bases at V and 5 bases at J; junction bases unmatched: 12. Germline V gene sequence: CDR1 MDHEN, CDR2 SYDVKM. The CDR3 spells CASTSGTSGSLWETQYF. CDR3 nucleotides: TGTGCCAGCACCTCTGGGACTAGCGGGAGCTTATGGGAGACCCAGTACTTC.

This clonotype came up a few times. This sequence joins TRBV18 and TRBJ1-2; D not certain. Trimming cost V 3 bases and J 1 base, with 9 bases left between them. Germline values: CDR1 KGHSH, CDR2 LQKENI. This CDR3 comprises 14 residues. This chain's CDR3 is CASSPAEINYGYTF. The CDR3, as DNA: TGTGCCAGCTCACCGGCGGAGATTAACTATGGCTACACCTTC.